Listed here is a single T cell receptor (beta chain). The target of this receptor is not known. Base qualities are not recorded, but no much larger clone differs from it by a single base. The data are from a study of blood T cells in healthy people across ages (dated by TCRdb to the mid-2010s). In the study overall: In model experiments, roughly one uniquely barcoded TCR beta cDNA molecule per two T cells was captured by template switching. To track age-related changes in TCR beta repertoire diversity, the study relied on deep sequencing normalized with unique cDNA molecular identifiers. The donors were divided into four age groups: young (average roughly 15 years), middle-aged (about 40), aged (roughly 66) and long-lived (82). Using the same blood draw, the study looked at two additional independent replicas of 1 million unique cDNA reads for two donors, one aged 18 to 30 and the other aged 80 or older. Broader findings and caveats from the paper: There was a strong correlation between observed TCR beta diversity and the percentage of naive T cells measured by flow cytometry. Donor CMV infection status was unknown, potentially confounding age-related changes in expanded clonotypes. Estimates of total diversity based on one million sequenced T cells were considered lower bounds and underestimates. Since profiling was done on bulk unsorted PBMCs, naive and antigen-experienced compartments could not be conclusively compared. Compared with the aged group, the long-lived group had more naive CD4+ T cells, fewer expanded clones and increased TCR diversity, suggesting age selection. As age increased, observed TCR beta diversity per million T cells dropped in a roughly linear way, and a significant reduction was already evident by age 40.

The donors were roughly 40 Caucasian individuals from Russia, aged about 6 to 100 years, who were systemically healthy. Around 9.8 milliliters of peripheral blood were collected from each donor into EDTA-treated Vacutainer tubes. Ficoll-Paque density-gradient centrifugation was used to isolate PBMCs, with at least 7 million per sample. Total RNA was extracted from PBMCs with Trizol reagent, with at least 5.5 micrograms obtained per sample. For every donor, an aliquot of PBMCs went through flow cytometry to measure the percentages of naive CD45RAhigh/CD27high T cells. Library method: 5' RACE. Sequenced on an Illumina HiSeq 2500. The second PCR ran for roughly 7 to 11 cycles and used a J-beta primer mix along with a sample-barcoded 5' primer. A template-switch 5' adaptor carrying 12 random nucleotides introduced a unique molecular identifier onto each TCR beta cDNA molecule. Each sample yielded at least 3 million CDR3-containing paired-end reads. The Mint cDNA synthesis kit, primed by a TRBC-specific oligonucleotide, was used to synthesize first-strand cDNA from all RNA. Following uracil-DNA glycosylase treatment, all cDNA underwent a first 18-cycle PCR with the universal primers M1SS and BC2_uni_R. In the source study's methods: For normalization, 1 million high-quality reads were randomly selected from each sample, with every read carrying a distinct molecular identifier. Instead of being binned into consensus sequences, reads with shared molecular identifiers were discarded. MiTCR, set to a Q25 quality threshold and the strictest error-elimination algorithm, was used for CDR3 identification, clonotype clustering and error correction. A nonparametric unseen species model using Euler transformation provided a lower-bound estimate of total TCR beta diversity. TCRdb reanalyzed the raw reads on its own, using fastp at Q25 for trimming and MiXCR for clone calling, and kept in-frame beta chains. Each entry is one CDR3 protein sequence, shown with its most common DNA and genes. The V and J calls come from TCRdb's annotation, not from the publication. The sample profile shows approximately 800,000 distinct CDR3 sequences; roughly 26% of them were found once. The ten largest clonotypes hold 2.5% to 3.5% of the sample.

CDR1 and CDR2 (DFQATT, SNEGSKA) derive from the germline V gene (reference sequence). The V end loses 5 bases and the J end loses 1 base, and a stretch of 8 bases separates them. Taken from cysteine to phenylalanine, the CDR3 has 12 residues. Only the CDR3 DNA is retained, 36 bases long and in frame from the first base. This sample also appeared in a second study, on T cells of mothers and their children. According to the second study: Nine systemically healthy Caucasian individuals served as donors, namely three mothers together with their six children. cDNA synthesis consumed the entire amount of extracted RNA, loaded at 1.5 ug RNA in each 15 ul reaction. Sample barcodes and 2-4 random nucleotides were added via the M1S primer in the second PCR. Each mother yielded over 9 million TCR beta CDR3 reads and each child 3 million to 3.5 million reads. Thymic selection shapes the output of TCR recombination in a similar way in related and unrelated pairs, and inherited differences have a minor effect. Normalized repertoire overlap in related mother-child pairs was always slightly higher than in unrelated mother-child pairs, but the difference was never significant. No persistent microchimeric T cell clones were detected, at a sensitivity of roughly 96 clones per million clonotypes. Deep NGS was used in the study to compare the TCR beta repertoires of mothers and children and to look for features that separate related mother-child pairs from unrelated individuals. On average, the children were around 11 +/- 4 years old, while the mothers were roughly 36 +/- 4 years old. After adapter ligation was performed with NEBNext reagents, the libraries were sequenced on an Illumina HiSeq 2000 with 100+100 nt paired-end reads. To avoid cross-contamination, the mother libraries and the child libraries were prepared a month apart and sequenced in separate runs. For each donor, between about 500,000 and 2,100,000 distinct TCR beta clonotypes were identified. Naive TCR beta clonotypes were estimated from low-frequency clonotypes matched to each donor's FACS-determined naive share, without sorting.

The chain joins TRBV20-1 to TRBJ1-1, and perhaps TRBD1 as D gene, on 5 matching bases. Sequenced: blood. This TCR was recovered from a boy younger than 18 in good health. The CDR3 reads as follows: CSAPDRNTEAFF. The nucleotide sequence reads TGCAGTGCTCCTGACAGGAACACTGAAGCTTTCTTT.